What follows are 21 T cell receptor beta chains derived from one specimen sequenced in a study of shared clonotypes between healthy human individuals. Profiling relied on immunoSEQ multiplex PCR, and the TCRdb table lists in-frame clones only, not all of them. The table shows about 680,000 clones, with around 73% occurring only once. The sequenced sample consisted of memory CD4+ T cells sorted from blood. The subset here: CD45RA-negative fraction. The receptor source for this set is a woman under 40 in good health.

V gene TRBV5-1 combines with J gene TRBJ1-4; D remains ambiguous. CDR1 is SGHRS and CDR2 is YFSETQ in the germline V gene. The V end lost 0 bases, the J end lost 0 bases, and 9 bases lay between the germline ends. The CDR3 has 16 residues. The CDR3 is CASSLGGVATNEKLFF. CDR3 nucleotide sequence: TGCGCCAGCAGCTTGGGCGGGGTTGCAACTAATGAAAAACTGTTTTTT.

The chain joins TRBV6-6 to TRBJ2-1; TRBD1 is a possible D gene (6 bases). CDR1 and CDR2 (germline): MNHNY, SVGAGI (reference sequence). Trimming took off 6 bases at V and 5 bases at J, with 8 bases between the two ends. CDR3 length: 12 residues. CDR3 sequence: CASRAGDNEQFF. In nucleotides, the CDR3 is TGTGCCAGCAGGGCAGGGGACAATGAGCAGTTCTTC.

This clone appeared once. This chain uses TRBV19 with TRBJ1-2; D ambiguous. The CDR3 extends over 13 amino acids. Germline V gene lookup returns CDR1 LNHDA and CDR2 SQIVND (reference sequence). V shed 1 base and J shed 8 bases, with 11 bases lying between them. CDR3 DNA sequence: TGTGCCAGTAGTATAGGCCAGTCCTGGGGCTACACCTTC. This gives the protein CASSIGQSWGYTF.

The chain couples TRBV11-2 to TRBJ2-7, with TRBD1 matching 9 bases. V was pared by 2 bases and J by 7 bases, with 21 bases of the junction left unmatched. This CDR3 is built from 19 residues. The germline CDR1 and CDR2 sequences are SGHAT and FQNNGV. CDR3 amino acids: CASSLYLPLTGTGLFEQYF. The DNA of the CDR3 is TGTGCCAGCAGCTTATACCTTCCCTTAACCGGGACAGGGCTTTTTGAGCAGTACTTC. The variable domain in full, completed from reference TRBV11-2 and TRBJ2-7, reads EAGVAQSPRYKIIEKRQSVAFWCNPISGHATLYWYQQILGQGPKLLIQFQNNGVVDDSQLPKDRFSAERLKGVDSTLKIQPAKLEDSAVYLCASSLYLPLTGTGLFEQYFGPGTRLTVT.

V and J are TRBV11-2 and TRBJ1-1; D remains unclear. This CDR3 is 13 amino acids long. In germline, CDR1 is SGHAT, CDR2 FQNNGV. V lost 1 base to trimming and J lost 5 bases, with 8 bases between them. The CDR3 DNA sequence: TGTGCCAGCAGCTTAGCCGGGGATACTGAAGCTTTCTTT. This translates into CASSLAGDTEAFF.

The J gene is TRBJ1-1, the V gene TRBV7-9, with D tentatively TRBD1 (5 bases). This CDR3 is built from 15 residues. Germline assignment: CDR1 SEHNR and CDR2 FQNEAQ (reference sequence). V lost 5 bases and J 4 bases, leaving 17 bases between the germline ends. The DNA of the CDR3 is TGTGCCAGCAGCCCCTTTTCGGGGAGGGGCACTGAAGCTTTCTTT. Its protein product is CASSPFSGRGTEAFF.

This clone was recorded a few times. Other nucleotide sequences in the sample specify the same CDR3. The chain carries TRBV5-1 and TRBJ2-5; 7 bases are a match to TRBD2. CDR1 and CDR2 from the germline V gene are SGHRS and YFSETQ. V was clipped by 1 base and J by 0 bases; unmatched bases: 3. The CDR3 spans 15 residues. The CDR3 is CASSLWAGDQETQYF. The CDR3 DNA follows: TGCGCCAGCAGCTTGTGGGCGGGGGACCAAGAGACCCAGTACTTC.

This chain links TRBV11-1 with TRBJ2-1, with 16 bases lining up with TRBD2. V shed 1 base, J shed 4 bases, and the junction held 7 bases outside the gene matches. CDR1 SGHAT and CDR2 FQDESV come from the germline V gene (reference sequence). CDR3 length equals 19 residues. Here the CDR3 reads CASSLGPGLAGGSYNEQFF. The CDR3 DNA sequence: TGTGCCAGCAGCTTAGGGCCGGGACTAGCGGGAGGGTCATACAATGAGCAGTTCTTC.

The J gene is TRBJ2-1, the V gene TRBV12-5; 8 bases match TRBD2. This CDR3 comprises 17 residues. J lost 5 bases, V lost 0 bases, and 9 bases had no gene match. CDR1 and CDR2 (germline): LGHNT, FRNRAP. The CDR3 nucleotides are TGTGCTAGTGGTTTGGTACTAGGGACTAGTGCCGACAATGAGCAGTTCTTC. Amino acids: CASGLVLGTSADNEQFF.

In its sample, this clone was seen a few times. Here the CDR3 reads CASSRQSSYEQYF. CDR3 DNA sequence: TGTGCCAGCAGCCGTCAGAGCTCCTACGAGCAGTACTTC. J is TRBJ2-7 and V is TRBV5-8; D is ambiguous. V lost 4 bases and J 0 bases, leaving 8 bases between the germline ends. Germline V gives CDR1 SGHTS, CDR2 YDEGEE. CDR3 length: 13 amino acids. The complete variable domain, with remaining parts taken from reference TRBV5-8 and TRBJ2-7, reads EAGVTQSPTHLIKTRGQQATLRCSPISGHTSVYWYQQALGLGLQFLLWYDEGEERNRGNFPPRFSGRQFPNYSSELNVNALELEDSALYLCASSRQSSYEQYFGPGTRLTVT.

The chain has TRBV30 and TRBJ2-7, with 10 bases lining up with TRBD2. The J segment lost 2 bases and the V segment lost 3 bases, leaving 10 bases of the junction unmatched. Germline V lookup: CDR1 GTSNPN, CDR2 SVGIG (reference sequence). The CDR3 length is 16 residues. CDR3 nucleotides: TGTGCCTGGAGCGCAAGGGGTAGCGGGAGGACCTACGAGCAGTACTTC. This translates into CAWSARGSGRTYEQYF. Together with reference TRBV30 and TRBJ2-7, the CDR3 gives the full variable domain: SQTIHQWPATLVQPVGSPLSLECTVEGTSNPNLYWYRQAAGRGLQLLFYSVGIGQISSEVPQNLSASRPQDRQFILSSKKLLLSDSGFYLCAWSARGSGRTYEQYFGPGTRLTVT.

On this clone itself: Just one base apart from a much larger clone, this may be a read error. The rearrangement uses TRBV7-9 and TRBJ2-7; no reliable D call. This CDR3 has 11 amino acids. Trimming stripped 2 bases from V and 2 bases from J, with 1 base between. CDR1 is SEHNR, CDR2 FQNEAQ, per germline (reference sequence). The DNA for the CDR3 is TGTGCCAGCAGCTTAACCTACGAGCAGTACTTC. It encodes CASSLTYEQYF.

The chain combines TRBV7-9 with TRBJ1-1; possibly TRBD1 for D (5 bases). The CDR3 runs 14 residues. Trimming removed 5 bases from V and 6 bases from J, with 16 bases in between. The germline V gene has CDR1 SEHNR and CDR2 FQNEAQ (reference sequence). The CDR3 spells CASSVHQGFAEAFF. The CDR3 bases are TGTGCCAGCAGCGTTCACCAGGGCTTCGCTGAAGCTTTCTTT. Combining the CDR3 with reference TRBV7-9 and TRBJ1-1 gives the whole variable domain DTGVSQNPRHKITKRGQNVTFRCDPISEHNRLYWYRQTLGQGPEFLTYFQNEAQLEKSRLLSDRFSAERPKGSFSTLEIQRTEQGDSAMYLCASSVHQGFAEAFFGQGTRLTVV.

The rearrangement joins TRBV7-2 to TRBJ1-2, with D unclear. Germline V gene sequence: CDR1 SGHTA, CDR2 FQGNSA. Deletions cut 10 bases from V and 4 bases from J, with 16 bases between. The CDR3 runs 13 residues. Here the CDR3 reads CATLRVRPYGYTF. The CDR3 DNA follows: TGTGCCACGCTAAGGGTGCGGCCCTATGGCTACACCTTC.

In its sample, this clone was seen a few times. The chain recombines TRBV6-5 with TRBJ2-7; 7 nucleotides line up with TRBD1. The J segment lost 3 bases and the V segment lost 6 bases, leaving 11 bases of the junction unmatched. Germline values: CDR1 MNHEY, CDR2 SVGAGI. This CDR3 has 15 residues. The CDR3 DNA is TGTGCCAGCAGAGCCTGGACAGGAAACAACTACGAGCAGTACTTC. Its translation: CASRAWTGNNYEQYF.

This clone has only a few counts. Here the CDR3 DNA reads TGTGCCAGCAGGACAGGAGGACCAAGCAATCAGCCCCAGCATTTT. Its protein product is CASRTGGPSNQPQHF. The chain employs TRBV28 and TRBJ1-5; tentatively, D is TRBD1 (6 bases). This CDR3 has 15 residues. Germline V CDR1 and CDR2: MDHEN, SYDVKM. V was cut by 6 bases and J by 1 base, with 13 bases left in between. Combining the CDR3 with reference TRBV28 and TRBJ1-5 gives the whole variable domain DVKVTQSSRYLVKRTGEKVFLECVQDMDHENMFWYRQDPGLGLRLIYFSYDVKMKEKGDIPEGYSVSREKKERFSLILESASTNQTSMYLCASRTGGPSNQPQHFGDGTRLSIL.

This clone was seen just once. Other DNA sequences of this sample code for an identical CDR3. V gene TRBV18 combines with J gene TRBJ1-3, with unresolved D. This CDR3 spans 13 amino acids. Per germline, CDR1 KGHSH and CDR2 LQKENI. V was shortened by 3 bases and J by 0 bases, with 3 bases between the two germline ends. CDR3 in DNA: TGTGCCAGCTCACCTGACTCTGGAAACACCATATATTTT. As protein: CASSPDSGNTIYF. Looking up the rest from reference TRBV18 and TRBJ1-3 gives the full variable domain: NAGVMQNPRHLVRRRGQEARLRCSPMKGHSHVYWYRQLPEEGLKFMVYLQKENIIDESGMPKERFSAEFPKEGPSILRIQQVVRGDSAAYFCASSPDSGNTIYFGEGSWLTVV.

V gene TRBV28 combines with J gene TRBJ1-2; D gene ambiguous. The CDR3 runs 12 residues. V lost 4 bases to trimming and J lost 5 bases, with 8 bases between them. CDR1 is MDHEN, CDR2 SYDVKM, per germline. CDR3: CASSSVRYGYTF. For the CDR3, the DNA is TGTGCCAGCAGTTCCGTGAGGTATGGCTACACCTTC.

V is TRBV6-1 and J is TRBJ1-2, with unresolved D. Germline V gives CDR1 MNHNS, CDR2 SASEGT. The CDR3 sequence is 12 residues long. V was clipped by 6 bases and J by 8 bases, with 13 bases between them. For the CDR3, the DNA is TGTGCCAGCAGACGTCCACATGGGGGCTACACCTTC. Translating it yields CASRRPHGGYTF.

The chain joins TRBV7-3 to TRBJ2-3; D might be TRBD1 (6 bases). The length of the CDR3 is 15 residues. CDR1 is SGHTA, CDR2 FQGTGA, per germline. Trimming pared 5 bases from V and 4 bases from J, leaving 16 bases between. The CDR3 sequence: CASSKQGWNSDTQYF. CDR3 nucleotides: TGTGCCAGCAGCAAACAGGGTTGGAATTCAGATACGCAGTATTTT.

The CDR3 region is CASRLRASAIYEQYF. The CDR3 region has the DNA TGTGCCAGCAGACTTAGGGCTAGCGCGATCTACGAGCAGTACTTC. V gene TRBV28 combines with J gene TRBJ2-5; tentatively, D is TRBD2 (6 bases). With the DNA end fitting TRBJ2-7 better, the J assignment may be wrong. The germline CDR1 and CDR2 sequences are MDHEN and SYDVKM. The length of the CDR3 is 15 residues.